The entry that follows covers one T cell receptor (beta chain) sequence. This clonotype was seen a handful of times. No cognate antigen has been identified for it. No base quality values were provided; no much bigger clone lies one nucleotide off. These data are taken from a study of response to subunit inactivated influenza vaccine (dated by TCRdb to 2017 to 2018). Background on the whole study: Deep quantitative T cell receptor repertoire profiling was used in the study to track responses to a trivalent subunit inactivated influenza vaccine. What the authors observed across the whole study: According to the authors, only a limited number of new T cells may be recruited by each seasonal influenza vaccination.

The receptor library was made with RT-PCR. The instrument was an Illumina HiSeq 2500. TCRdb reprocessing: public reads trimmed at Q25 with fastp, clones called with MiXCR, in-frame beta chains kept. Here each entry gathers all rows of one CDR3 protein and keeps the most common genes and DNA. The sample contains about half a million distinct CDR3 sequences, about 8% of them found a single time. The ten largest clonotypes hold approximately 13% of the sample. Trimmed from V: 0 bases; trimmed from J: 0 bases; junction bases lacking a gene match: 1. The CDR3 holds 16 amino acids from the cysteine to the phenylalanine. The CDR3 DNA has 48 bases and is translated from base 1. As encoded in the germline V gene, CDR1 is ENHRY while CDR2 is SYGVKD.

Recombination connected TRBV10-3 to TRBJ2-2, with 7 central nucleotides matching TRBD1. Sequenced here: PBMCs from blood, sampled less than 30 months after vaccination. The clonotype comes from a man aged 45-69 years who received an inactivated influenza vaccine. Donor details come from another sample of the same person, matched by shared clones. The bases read TGTGCCATCAGTGAGTCGGACAGGACGAACACCGGGGAGCTGTTTTTT. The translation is CAISESDRTNTGELFF.